This T cell receptor (beta chain) is from a study of patients and donors after allogeneic stem cell transplantation. TCRdb redid the calling of the RT-PCR reads with MiXCR, one entry per CDR3 protein. The sample has roughly 30,000 distinct CDR3 sequences; 6.8% are singletons. This clonotype came up many times. Trimming took 4 bases from V and 1 from J; bases not matched to a gene: 6. The CDR3 loop spans 16 amino acids. CDR1 is SEHNR and CDR2 is FQNEAQ in the germline V gene (reference sequence). The sequenced material came from blood, either unsorted or a sorted T cell fraction (not recorded which). The sequence was collected from a human donor who was either an allogeneic HSCT recipient or a stem cell or donor lymphocyte infusion donor (not recorded which). It is not recorded whose cells these are; they may come from a transplant donor. The chain joins TRBV7-9 to TRBJ2-1, with 8 bases matching TRBD2. The CDR3 DNA reads TGTGCCAGCAGCTCCCGAGTAGCGGGGTCCTACAATGAGCAGTTCTTC. Translating gives CASSSRVAGSYNEQFF.